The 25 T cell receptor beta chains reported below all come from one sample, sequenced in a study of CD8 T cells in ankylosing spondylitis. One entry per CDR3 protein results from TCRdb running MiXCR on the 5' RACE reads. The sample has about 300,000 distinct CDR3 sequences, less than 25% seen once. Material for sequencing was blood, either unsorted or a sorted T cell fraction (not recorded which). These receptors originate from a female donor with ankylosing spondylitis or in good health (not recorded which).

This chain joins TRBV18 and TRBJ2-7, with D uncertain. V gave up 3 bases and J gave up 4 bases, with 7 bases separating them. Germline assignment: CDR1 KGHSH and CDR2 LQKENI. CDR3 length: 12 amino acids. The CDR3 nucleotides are TGTGCCAGCTCACCCCAGCAGTACGAGCAGTACTTC. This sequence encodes CASSPQQYEQYF.

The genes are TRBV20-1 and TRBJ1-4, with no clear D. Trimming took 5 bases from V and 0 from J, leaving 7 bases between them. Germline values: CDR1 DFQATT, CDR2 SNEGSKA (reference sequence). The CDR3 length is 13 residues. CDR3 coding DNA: TGCAGTGCTCTCGGTGCAACTAATGAAAAACTGTTTTTT. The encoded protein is CSALGATNEKLFF.

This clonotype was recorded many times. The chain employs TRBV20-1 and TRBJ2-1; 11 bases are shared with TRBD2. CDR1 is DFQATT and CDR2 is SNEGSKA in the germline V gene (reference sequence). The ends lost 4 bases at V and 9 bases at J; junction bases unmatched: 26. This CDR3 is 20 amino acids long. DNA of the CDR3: TGCAGTGCTAACCCACGGTCGGGACAACGACTAGCGGGAAATTTTCGTGAGCAGTTCTTC. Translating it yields CSANPRSGQRLAGNFREQFF.

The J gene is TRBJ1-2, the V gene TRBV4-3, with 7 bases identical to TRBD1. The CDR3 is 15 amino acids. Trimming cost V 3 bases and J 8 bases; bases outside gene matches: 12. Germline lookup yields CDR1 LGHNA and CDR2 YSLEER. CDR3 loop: CASSHRTGGTEGYTF. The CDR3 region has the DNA TGCGCCAGCAGCCATCGGACAGGCGGAACGGAAGGCTACACCTTC.

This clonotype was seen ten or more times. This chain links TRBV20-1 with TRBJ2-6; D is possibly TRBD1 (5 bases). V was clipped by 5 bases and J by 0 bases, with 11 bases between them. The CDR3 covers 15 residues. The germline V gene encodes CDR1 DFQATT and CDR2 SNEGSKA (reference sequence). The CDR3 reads CSAVQEPSGANVLTF. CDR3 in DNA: TGCAGTGCTGTACAGGAACCCTCTGGGGCCAACGTCCTGACTTTC.

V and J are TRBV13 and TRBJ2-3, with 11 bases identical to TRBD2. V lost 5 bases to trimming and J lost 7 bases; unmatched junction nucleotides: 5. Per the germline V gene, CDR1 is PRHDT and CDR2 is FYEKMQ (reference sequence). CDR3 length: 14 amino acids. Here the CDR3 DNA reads TGTGCCAGCAGCCTATTAGCGGGAGGGAATACGCAGTATTTT. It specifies CASSLLAGGNTQYF.

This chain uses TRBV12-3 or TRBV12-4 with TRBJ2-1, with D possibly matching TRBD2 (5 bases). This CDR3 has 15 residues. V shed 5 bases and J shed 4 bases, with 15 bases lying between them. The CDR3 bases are TGTGCCAGCAGTCTGGAGGTGGCGGAATACAATGAGCAGTTCTTC. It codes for CASSLEVAEYNEQFF.

CDR3 sequence reads: CASSQVGEGDTDTQYF. The CDR3 nucleotides read TGTGCCAGCAGCCAAGTGGGGGAAGGGGACACAGATACGCAGTATTTT. The V call is TRBV3-1, the J call TRBJ2-3; D may be TRBD1 or TRBD2 (5 bases each). The V gene's germline CDR1 is LGHDT and CDR2 YNNKEL (reference sequence). The CDR3 contains 16 residues. V was trimmed by 1 base and J by 2 bases, leaving 13 bases between them.

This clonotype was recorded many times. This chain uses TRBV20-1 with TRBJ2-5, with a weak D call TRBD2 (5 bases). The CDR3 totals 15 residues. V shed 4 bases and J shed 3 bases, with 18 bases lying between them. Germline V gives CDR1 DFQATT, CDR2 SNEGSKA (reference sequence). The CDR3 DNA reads TGCAGTGCTACTCCACTCCTAACTAGTAAAGAGACCCAGTACTTC. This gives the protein CSATPLLTSKETQYF.

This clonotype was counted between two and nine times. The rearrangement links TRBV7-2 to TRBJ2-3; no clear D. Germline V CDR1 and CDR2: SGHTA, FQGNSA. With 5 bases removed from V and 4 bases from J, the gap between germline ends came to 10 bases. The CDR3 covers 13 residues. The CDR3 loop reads CASSPQSADTQYF. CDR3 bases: TGTGCCAGCAGCCCACAGAGCGCAGATACGCAGTATTTT.

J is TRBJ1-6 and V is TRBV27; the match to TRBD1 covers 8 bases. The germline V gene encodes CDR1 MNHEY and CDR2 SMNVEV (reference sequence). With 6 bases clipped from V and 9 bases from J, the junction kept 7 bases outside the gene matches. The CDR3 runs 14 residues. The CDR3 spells CASRSYRGGSPLHF. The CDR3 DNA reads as TGTGCCAGCAGATCCTACAGGGGGGGTTCACCCCTCCACTTT.

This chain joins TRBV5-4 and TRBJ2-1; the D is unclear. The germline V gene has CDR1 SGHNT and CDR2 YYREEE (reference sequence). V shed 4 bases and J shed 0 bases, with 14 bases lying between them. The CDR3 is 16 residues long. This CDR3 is CASSTSKGSSYNEQFF. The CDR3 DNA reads TGTGCCAGCAGCACATCGAAGGGTAGCTCCTACAATGAGCAGTTCTTC.

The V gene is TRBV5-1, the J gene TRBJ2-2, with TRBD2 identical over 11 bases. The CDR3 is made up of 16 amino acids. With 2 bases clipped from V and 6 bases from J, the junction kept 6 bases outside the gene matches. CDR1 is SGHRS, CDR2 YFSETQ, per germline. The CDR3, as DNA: TGCGCCAGCAGCTTCTCTAGCGGGAGGTCCGCCGGGGAGCTGTTTTTT. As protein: CASSFSSGRSAGELFF.

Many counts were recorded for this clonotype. The CDR3 coding sequence is TGTGCCAGCAGCCACAGCACCGGGACTAGCGACTCCTACGAGCAGTACTTC. This sequence encodes CASSHSTGTSDSYEQYF. This chain joins TRBV7-2 and TRBJ2-7; 10 bases agree with TRBD2. The junction had 10 bases not matched to a gene; V was cut back by 5 bases and J by 0 bases. The germline gives CDR1 SGHTA, CDR2 FQGNSA. The CDR3 length is 17 residues. Variable domain in full (rest from reference TRBV7-2 and TRBJ2-7): GAGVSQSPSNKVTEKGKDVELRCDPISGHTALYWYRQSLGQGLEFLIYFQGNSAPDKSGLPSDRFSAERTGGSVSTLTIQRTQQEDSAVYLCASSHSTGTSDSYEQYFGPGTRLTVT.

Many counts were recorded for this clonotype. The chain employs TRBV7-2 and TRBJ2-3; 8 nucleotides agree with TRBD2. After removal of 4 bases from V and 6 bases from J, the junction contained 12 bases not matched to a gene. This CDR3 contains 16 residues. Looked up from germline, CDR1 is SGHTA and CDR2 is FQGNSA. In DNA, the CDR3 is TGTGCCAGCAGCTCCGGATCAAGCGGGAGAGTGGATACGCAGTATTTT. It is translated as CASSSGSSGRVDTQYF.

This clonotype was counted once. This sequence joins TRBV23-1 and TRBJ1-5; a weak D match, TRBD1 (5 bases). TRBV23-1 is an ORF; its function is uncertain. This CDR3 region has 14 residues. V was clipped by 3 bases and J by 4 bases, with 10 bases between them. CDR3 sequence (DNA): TGCGCCAGCAGTCAGTCCGGGGGAAATCAGCCCCAGCATTTT. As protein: CASSQSGGNQPQHF.

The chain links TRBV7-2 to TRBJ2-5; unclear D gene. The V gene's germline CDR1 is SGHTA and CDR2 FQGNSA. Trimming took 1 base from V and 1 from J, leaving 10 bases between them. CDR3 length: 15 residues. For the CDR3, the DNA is TGTGCCAGCAGCTTAGTGAGACAACCCCAAGAGACCCAGTACTTC. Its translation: CASSLVRQPQETQYF.

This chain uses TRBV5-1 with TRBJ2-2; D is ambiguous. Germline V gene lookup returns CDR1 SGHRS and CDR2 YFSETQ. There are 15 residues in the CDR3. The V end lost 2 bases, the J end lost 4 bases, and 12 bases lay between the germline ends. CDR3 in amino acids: CASSFGPSGTGELFF. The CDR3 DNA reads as TGCGCCAGCAGCTTCGGTCCCTCAGGCACCGGGGAGCTGTTTTTT.

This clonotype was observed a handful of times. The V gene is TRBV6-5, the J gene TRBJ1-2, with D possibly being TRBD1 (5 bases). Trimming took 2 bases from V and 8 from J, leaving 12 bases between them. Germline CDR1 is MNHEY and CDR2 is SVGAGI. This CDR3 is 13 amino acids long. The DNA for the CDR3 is TGTGCCAGCAGTTACGCAGGGTCTGTCGGCTACACCTTC. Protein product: CASSYAGSVGYTF.

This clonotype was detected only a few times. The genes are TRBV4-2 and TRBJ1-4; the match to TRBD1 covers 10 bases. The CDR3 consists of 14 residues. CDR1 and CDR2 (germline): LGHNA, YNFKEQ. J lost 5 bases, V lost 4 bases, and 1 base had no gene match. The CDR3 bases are TGTGCCAGCAGCCCGGGACAGGGGAATGAAAAACTGTTTTTT. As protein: CASSPGQGNEKLFF.

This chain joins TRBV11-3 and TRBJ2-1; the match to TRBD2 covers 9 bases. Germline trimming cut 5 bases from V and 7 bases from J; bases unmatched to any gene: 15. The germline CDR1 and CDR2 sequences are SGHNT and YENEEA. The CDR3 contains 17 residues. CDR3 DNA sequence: TGTGCCAGCAGCCCAGGAAGATTGCTAGCGGGAAGGAATGAGCAGTTCTTC. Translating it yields CASSPGRLLAGRNEQFF.

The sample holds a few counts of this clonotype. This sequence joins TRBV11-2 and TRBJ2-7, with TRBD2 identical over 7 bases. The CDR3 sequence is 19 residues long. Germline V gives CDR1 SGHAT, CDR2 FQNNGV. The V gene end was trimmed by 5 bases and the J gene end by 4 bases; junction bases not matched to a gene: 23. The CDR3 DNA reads TGTGCCAGCAGCCCGAGGAAGGGAGAGTGGCGGGGCGGGAGTTACGAGCAGTACTTC. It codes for CASSPRKGEWRGGSYEQYF. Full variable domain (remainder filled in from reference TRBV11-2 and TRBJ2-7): EAGVAQSPRYKIIEKRQSVAFWCNPISGHATLYWYQQILGQGPKLLIQFQNNGVVDDSQLPKDRFSAERLKGVDSTLKIQPAKLEDSAVYLCASSPRKGEWRGGSYEQYFGPGTRLTVT.

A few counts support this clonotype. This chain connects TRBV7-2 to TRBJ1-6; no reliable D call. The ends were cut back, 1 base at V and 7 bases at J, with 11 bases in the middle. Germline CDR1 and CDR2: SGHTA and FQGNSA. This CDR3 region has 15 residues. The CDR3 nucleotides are TGTGCCAGCAGCTTAGAGGGCTCATGGAATTCACCCCTCCACTTT. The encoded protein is CASSLEGSWNSPLHF.

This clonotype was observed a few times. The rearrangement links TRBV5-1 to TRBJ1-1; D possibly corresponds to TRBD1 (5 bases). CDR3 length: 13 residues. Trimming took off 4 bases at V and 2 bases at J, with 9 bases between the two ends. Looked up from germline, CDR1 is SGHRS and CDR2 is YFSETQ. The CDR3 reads CASSGDDNTEAFF. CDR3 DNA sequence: TGCGCCAGCAGCGGGGACGATAACACTGAAGCTTTCTTT.

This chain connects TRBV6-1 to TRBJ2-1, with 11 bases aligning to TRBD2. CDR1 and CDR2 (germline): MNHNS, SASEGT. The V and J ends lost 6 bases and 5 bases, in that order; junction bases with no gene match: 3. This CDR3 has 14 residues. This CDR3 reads CASRPGLADNEQFF. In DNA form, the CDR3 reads TGTGCCAGCAGACCGGGACTAGCGGACAATGAGCAGTTCTTC.